The T cell receptor (beta chain) under discussion was sequenced for a study of cytomegalovirus exposure and HLA in healthy donors. A note on this clone: Its antigen is not identified.

Study-level findings and limits: Later work showed greater clonal expansion in HLA-associated TCR beta chains than in equally common others.

The PCR made use of 60 Vbeta and 13 Jbeta primers. Measured with immunoSEQ multiplex PCR; TCRdb has only the in-frame clones, and not every one. Among 150,000 to 200,000 clones, roughly two thirds were seen once, and the ten largest hold over 2.5%. The CDR3 is made up of 15 amino acids. Germline V gives CDR1 MDHEN, CDR2 SYDVKM. The V and J ends lost 5 bases and 1 base, in that order; junction bases with no gene match: 7. This chain links TRBV28 with TRBJ2-7; 8 bases are shared with TRBD1. Material for sequencing was PBMCs. The sequence derives from a woman aged 25 to 39 in good health and CMV-seronegative. CDR3 coding DNA: TGTGCCAGCAGTCCTCTATGGACAGGGTCCTACGAGCAGTACTTC. Translated: CASSPLWTGSYEQYF.